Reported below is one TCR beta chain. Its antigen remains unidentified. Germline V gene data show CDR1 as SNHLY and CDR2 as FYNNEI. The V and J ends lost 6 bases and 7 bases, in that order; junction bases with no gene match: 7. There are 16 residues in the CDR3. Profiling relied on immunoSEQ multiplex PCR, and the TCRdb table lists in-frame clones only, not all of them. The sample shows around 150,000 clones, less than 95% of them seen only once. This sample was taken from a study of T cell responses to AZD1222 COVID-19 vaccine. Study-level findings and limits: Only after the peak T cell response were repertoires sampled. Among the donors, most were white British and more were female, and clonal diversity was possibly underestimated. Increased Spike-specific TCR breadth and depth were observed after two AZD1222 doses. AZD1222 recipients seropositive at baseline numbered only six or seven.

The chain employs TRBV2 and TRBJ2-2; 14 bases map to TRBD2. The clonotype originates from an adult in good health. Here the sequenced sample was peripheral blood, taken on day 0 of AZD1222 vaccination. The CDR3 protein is CASRGTSGSRGGELFF. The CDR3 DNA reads TGTGCCAGCAGGGGGACTAGCGGGAGTCGAGGCGGGGAGCTGTTTTTT.